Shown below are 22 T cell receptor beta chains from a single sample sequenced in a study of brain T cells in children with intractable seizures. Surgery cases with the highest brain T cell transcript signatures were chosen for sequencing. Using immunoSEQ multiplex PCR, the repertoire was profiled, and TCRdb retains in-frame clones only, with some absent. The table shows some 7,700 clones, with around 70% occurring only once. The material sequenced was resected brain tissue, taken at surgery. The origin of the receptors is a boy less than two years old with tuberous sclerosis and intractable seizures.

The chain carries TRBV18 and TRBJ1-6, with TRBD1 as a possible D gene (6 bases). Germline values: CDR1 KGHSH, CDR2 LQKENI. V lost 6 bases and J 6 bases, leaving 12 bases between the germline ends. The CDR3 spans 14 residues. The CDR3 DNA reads TGTGCCAGCTCGCTGGACAGCCCTAATTCACCCCTCCACTTT. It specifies CASSLDSPNSPLHF.

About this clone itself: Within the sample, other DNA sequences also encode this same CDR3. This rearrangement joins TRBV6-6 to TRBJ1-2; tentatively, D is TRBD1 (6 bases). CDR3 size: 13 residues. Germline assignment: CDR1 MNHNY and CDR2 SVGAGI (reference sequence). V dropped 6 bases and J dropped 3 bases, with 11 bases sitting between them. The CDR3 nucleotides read TGTGCCAGCAGCCTAAACAGGGACTATGGCTACACCTTC. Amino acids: CASSLNRDYGYTF.

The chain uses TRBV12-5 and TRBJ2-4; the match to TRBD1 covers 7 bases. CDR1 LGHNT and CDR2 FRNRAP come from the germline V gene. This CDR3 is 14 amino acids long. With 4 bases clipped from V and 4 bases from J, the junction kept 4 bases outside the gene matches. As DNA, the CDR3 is TGTGCTAGTGGTTCCGGACAGGCGAAAAACATTCAGTACTTC. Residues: CASGSGQAKNIQYF. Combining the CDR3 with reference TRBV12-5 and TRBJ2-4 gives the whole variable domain DARVTQTPRHKVTEMGQEVTMRCQPILGHNTVFWYRQTMMQGLELLAYFRNRAPLDDSGMPKDRFSAEMPDATLATLKIQPSEPRDSAVYFCASGSGQAKNIQYFGAGTRLSVL.

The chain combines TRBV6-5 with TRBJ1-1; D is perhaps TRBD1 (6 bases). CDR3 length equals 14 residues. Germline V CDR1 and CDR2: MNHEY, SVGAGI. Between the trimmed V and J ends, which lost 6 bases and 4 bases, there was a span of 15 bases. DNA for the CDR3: TGTGCCAGCAGAATACAGGGCGGGGGCACTGAAGCTTTCTTT. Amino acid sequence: CASRIQGGGTEAFF.

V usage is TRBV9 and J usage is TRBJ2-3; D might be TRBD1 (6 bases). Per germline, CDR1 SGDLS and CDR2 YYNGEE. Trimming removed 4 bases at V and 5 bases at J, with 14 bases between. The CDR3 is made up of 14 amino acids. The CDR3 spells CASSLYTGLDTQYF. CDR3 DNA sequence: TGTGCCAGCAGCCTTTACACAGGGTTAGATACGCAGTATTTT.

For the CDR3, the DNA is TGTGCCATCAGTGGGCCACAGTCGGACGTCAACTATGGCTACACCTTC. Translation gives CAISGPQSDVNYGYTF. The rearrangement joins TRBV10-3 to TRBJ1-2; the D is unclear. The CDR3 totals 16 residues. Trimming shortened V by 4 bases and J by 2 bases, and 17 bases separated the two germline ends. Germline V gene data show CDR1 as ENHRY and CDR2 as SYGVKD.

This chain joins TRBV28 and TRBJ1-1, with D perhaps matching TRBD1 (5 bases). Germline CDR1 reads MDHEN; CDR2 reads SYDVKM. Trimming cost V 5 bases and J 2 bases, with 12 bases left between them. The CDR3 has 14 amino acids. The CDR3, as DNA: TGTGCCAGCAGTCGGGGACGGTTTAACACTGAAGCTTTCTTT. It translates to CASSRGRFNTEAFF.

CDR3 residues: CAIKVLHQVGGYGYTF. The DNA of the CDR3 is TGTGCCATCAAAGTTCTCCATCAGGTTGGAGGCTATGGCTACACCTTC. This sequence joins TRBV6-6 and TRBJ1-2; D is unresolved. Germline CDR1 is MNHNY and CDR2 is SVGAGI (reference sequence). The CDR3 is 16 amino acids. V lost 10 bases to trimming and J lost 4 bases, with 25 bases between them.

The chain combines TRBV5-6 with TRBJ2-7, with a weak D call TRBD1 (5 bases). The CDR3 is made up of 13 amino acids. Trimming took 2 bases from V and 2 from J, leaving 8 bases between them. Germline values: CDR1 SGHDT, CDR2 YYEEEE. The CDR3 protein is CASSFAGTYEQYF. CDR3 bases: TGTGCCAGCAGCTTTGCAGGGACCTACGAGCAGTACTTC. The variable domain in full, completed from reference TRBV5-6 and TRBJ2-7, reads DAGVTQSPTHLIKTRGQQVTLRCSPKSGHDTVSWYQQALGQGPQFIFQYYEEEERQRGNFPDRFSGHQFPNYSSELNVNALLLGDSALYLCASSFAGTYEQYFGPGTRLTVT.

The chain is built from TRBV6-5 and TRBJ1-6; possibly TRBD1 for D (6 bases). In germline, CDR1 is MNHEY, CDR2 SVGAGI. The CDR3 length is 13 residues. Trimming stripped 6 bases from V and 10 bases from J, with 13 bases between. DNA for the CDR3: TGTGCCAGCAGAATCGCAGGGGAATCACCCCTCCACTTT. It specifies CASRIAGESPLHF.

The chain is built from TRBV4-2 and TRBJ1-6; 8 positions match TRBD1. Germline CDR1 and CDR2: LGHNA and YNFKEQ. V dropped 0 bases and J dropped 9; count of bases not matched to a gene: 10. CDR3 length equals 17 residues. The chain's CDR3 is CASSQEGPGGEISPLHF. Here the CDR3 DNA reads TGTGCCAGCAGCCAAGAGGGTCCAGGGGGCGAAATTTCACCCCTCCACTTT.

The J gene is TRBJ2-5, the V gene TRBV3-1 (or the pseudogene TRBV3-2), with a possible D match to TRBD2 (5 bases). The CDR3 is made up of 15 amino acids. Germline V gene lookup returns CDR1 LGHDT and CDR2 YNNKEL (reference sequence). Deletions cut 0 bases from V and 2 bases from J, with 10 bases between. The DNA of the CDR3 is TGTGCCAGCAGCCAAGATAAGGACTGGCAAGAGACCCAGTACTTC. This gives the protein CASSQDKDWQETQYF.

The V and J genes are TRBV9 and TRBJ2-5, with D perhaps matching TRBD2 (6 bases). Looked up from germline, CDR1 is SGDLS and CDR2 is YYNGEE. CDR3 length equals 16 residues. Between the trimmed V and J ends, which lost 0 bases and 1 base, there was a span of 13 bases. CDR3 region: CASSVAGSSGQETQYF. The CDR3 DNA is TGTGCCAGCAGCGTAGCAGGGAGTAGCGGCCAAGAGACCCAGTACTTC.

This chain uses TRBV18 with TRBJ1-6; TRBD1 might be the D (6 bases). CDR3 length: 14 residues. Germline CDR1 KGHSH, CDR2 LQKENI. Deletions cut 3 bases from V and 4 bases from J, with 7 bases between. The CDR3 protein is CASSPGTYNSPLHF. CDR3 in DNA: TGTGCCAGCTCACCCGGGACATATAATTCACCCCTCCACTTT.

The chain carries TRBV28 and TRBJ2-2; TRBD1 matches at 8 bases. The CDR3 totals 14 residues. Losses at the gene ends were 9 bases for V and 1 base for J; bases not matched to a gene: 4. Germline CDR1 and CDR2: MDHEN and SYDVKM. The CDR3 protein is CARQGDLNTGELFF. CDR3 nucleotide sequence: TGTGCCAGACAGGGGGACCTGAACACCGGGGAGCTGTTTTTT.

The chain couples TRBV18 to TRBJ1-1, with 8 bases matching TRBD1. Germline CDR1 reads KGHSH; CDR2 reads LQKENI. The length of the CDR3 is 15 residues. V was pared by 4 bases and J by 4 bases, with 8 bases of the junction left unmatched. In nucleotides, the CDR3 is TGTGCCAGCTCACTCATGAACAGGGGGTCCACTGAAGCTTTCTTT. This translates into CASSLMNRGSTEAFF. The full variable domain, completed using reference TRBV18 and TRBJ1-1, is NAGVMQNPRHLVRRRGQEARLRCSPMKGHSHVYWYRQLPEEGLKFMVYLQKENIIDESGMPKERFSAEFPKEGPSILRIQQVVRGDSAAYFCASSLMNRGSTEAFFGQGTRLTVV.

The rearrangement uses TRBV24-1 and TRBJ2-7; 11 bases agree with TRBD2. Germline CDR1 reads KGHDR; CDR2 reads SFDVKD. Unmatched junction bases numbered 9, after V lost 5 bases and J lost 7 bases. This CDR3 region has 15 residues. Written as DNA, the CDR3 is TGTGCCACCAGTGGCACGACTAGCGGGACGCGAGAGCAGTACTTC. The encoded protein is CATSGTTSGTREQYF.

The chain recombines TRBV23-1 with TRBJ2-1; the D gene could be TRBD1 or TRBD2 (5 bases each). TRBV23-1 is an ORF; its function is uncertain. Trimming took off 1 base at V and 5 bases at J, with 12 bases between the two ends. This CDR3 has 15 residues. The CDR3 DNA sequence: TGCGCCAGCAGTCAATTTGGGACGACACACAATGAGCAGTTCTTC. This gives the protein CASSQFGTTHNEQFF.

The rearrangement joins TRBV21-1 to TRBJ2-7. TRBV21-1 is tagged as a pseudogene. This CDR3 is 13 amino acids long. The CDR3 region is CASPGRPLYEQYF. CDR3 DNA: TGTGCCAGCCCGGGACGTCCCCTCTACGAGCAGTACTTC.

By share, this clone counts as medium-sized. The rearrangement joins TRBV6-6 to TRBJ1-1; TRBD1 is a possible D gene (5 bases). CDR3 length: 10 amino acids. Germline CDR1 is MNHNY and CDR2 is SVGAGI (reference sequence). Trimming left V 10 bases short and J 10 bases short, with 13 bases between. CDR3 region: CATGPLGAFF. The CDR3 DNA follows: TGTGCCACAGGGCCCTTGGGAGCTTTCTTT.

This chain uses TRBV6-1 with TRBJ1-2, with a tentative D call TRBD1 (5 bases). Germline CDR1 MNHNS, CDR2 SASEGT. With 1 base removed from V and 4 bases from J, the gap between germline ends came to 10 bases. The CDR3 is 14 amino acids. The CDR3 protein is CASSEGGWFYGYTF. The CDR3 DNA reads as TGTGCCAGCAGTGAAGGGGGGTGGTTCTATGGCTACACCTTC.

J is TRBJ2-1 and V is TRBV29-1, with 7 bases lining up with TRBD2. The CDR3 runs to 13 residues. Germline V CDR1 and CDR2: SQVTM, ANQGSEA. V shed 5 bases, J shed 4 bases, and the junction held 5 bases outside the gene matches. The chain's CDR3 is CSVHTSAYNEQFF. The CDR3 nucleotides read TGCAGCGTTCATACTAGCGCTTACAATGAGCAGTTCTTC.